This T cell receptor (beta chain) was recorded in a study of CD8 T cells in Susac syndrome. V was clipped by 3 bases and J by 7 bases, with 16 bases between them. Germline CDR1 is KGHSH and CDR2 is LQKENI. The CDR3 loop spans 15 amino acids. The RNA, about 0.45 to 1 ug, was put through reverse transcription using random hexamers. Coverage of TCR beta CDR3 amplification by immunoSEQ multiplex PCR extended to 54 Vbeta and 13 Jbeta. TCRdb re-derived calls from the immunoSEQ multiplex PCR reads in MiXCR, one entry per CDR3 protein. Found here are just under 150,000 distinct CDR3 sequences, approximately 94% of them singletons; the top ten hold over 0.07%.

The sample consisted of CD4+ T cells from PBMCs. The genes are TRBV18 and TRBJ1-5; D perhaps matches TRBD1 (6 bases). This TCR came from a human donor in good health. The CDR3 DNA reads TGTGCCAGCTCACCTTCCCGAGGGGGGGGGCAGCCCCAGCATTTT. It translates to CASSPSRGGGQPQHF.